A single sample is the source of the 4 T cell receptor beta chains below, sequenced in a study of blood T cells in healthy people across ages. A second PCR, run for about 7 to 11 cycles, used a sample-barcoded 5' primer plus a J-beta primer mix. From the 5' RACE reads, TCRdb called clonotypes with MiXCR, one entry per CDR3 protein. This table holds approximately 1.5 million distinct CDR3 sequences, roughly 32% found once. The source material was blood. The origin of the receptors is a woman aged 30 to 39 in good health.

This clonotype was recorded a few times. This chain uses TRBV20-1 with TRBJ2-5, with 14 bases fitting TRBD2. The CDR3 consists of 18 residues. CDR1 and CDR2 from the germline V gene are DFQATT and SNEGSKA (reference sequence). V shed 1 base, J shed 5 bases, and the junction held 12 bases outside the gene matches. The CDR3 here is CSARAGLAGGIIRETQYF. CDR3 sequence (DNA): TGCAGTGCTAGAGCCGGACTAGCGGGAGGTATCATCAGGGAGACCCAGTACTTC.

This rearrangement joins TRBV24-1 to TRBJ2-3; 9 nucleotides agree with TRBD1. The trim removed 3 bases at V and 0 bases at J, leaving 3 bases unmatched. CDR1 KGHDR and CDR2 SFDVKD come from the germline V gene. The length of the CDR3 is 16 residues. As DNA, the CDR3 is TGTGCCACCAGTGATCCCGGGACAGGGAGCACAGATACGCAGTATTTT. As protein: CATSDPGTGSTDTQYF.

This chain joins TRBV10-3 and TRBJ1-2; D might be TRBD1 (5 bases). CDR1 is ENHRY and CDR2 is SYGVKD in the germline V gene. Trimming took 0 bases from V and 4 from J, leaving 27 bases between them. There are 20 residues in the CDR3. The CDR3 reads CAISESGGIMWQPPSYGYTF. In DNA form, the CDR3 reads TGTGCCATCAGTGAGTCCGGGGGGATCATGTGGCAGCCGCCTAGCTATGGCTACACCTTC.

This clonotype was found many times. V gene TRBV20-1 combines with J gene TRBJ2-3; D might be TRBD2 (5 bases). CDR3 length equals 14 residues. V lost 5 bases to trimming and J lost 3 bases, with 15 bases between them. The germline CDR1 and CDR2 sequences are DFQATT and SNEGSKA (reference sequence). CDR3 nucleotide sequence: TGCAGTGCTGGACCGGGTACTAGGACAGATACGCAGTATTTT. Translated: CSAGPGTRTDTQYF.